The 30 T cell receptor beta chains listed next were all sequenced from one sample in a study of CD8 T cells in ankylosing spondylitis. TCRdb reanalysed the 5' RACE reads using MiXCR and keeps one entry per CDR3 protein. The data contain 210,000 or so distinct CDR3 sequences, around 8% of them seen just once; the ten biggest clones take up approximately 5%. Material for sequencing was blood, either unsorted or a sorted T cell fraction (not recorded which). The receptors were sampled from a female donor with ankylosing spondylitis or in good health (not recorded which).

This clonotype was observed at least ten times. The V gene is TRBV20-1, the J gene TRBJ2-5, with 12 positions matching TRBD2. Losses at the gene ends were 1 base for V and 4 bases for J; bases not matched to a gene: 4. CDR1 is DFQATT, CDR2 SNEGSKA, per germline (reference sequence). The CDR3 is 15 amino acids. CDR3 in amino acids: CSARVPSGRGETQYF. For the CDR3, the DNA is TGCAGTGCTAGAGTGCCTAGCGGGAGGGGAGAGACCCAGTACTTC.

This clonotype came up many times. The chain joins TRBV20-1 to TRBJ2-3, with 10 bases fitting TRBD2. The CDR3 has 14 residues. In germline, CDR1 is DFQATT, CDR2 SNEGSKA (reference sequence). The V segment lost 7 bases and the J segment 4 bases; nucleotides outside the gene matches: 8. For the CDR3, the DNA is TGCAGTGGGGCTAGCGGGAGTCTGTCAGATACGCAGTATTTT. It specifies CSGASGSLSDTQYF.

This clonotype was seen ten or more times. The chain has TRBV15 and TRBJ2-1; 11 nucleotides agree with TRBD2. This CDR3 is built from 19 residues. The germline gives CDR1 LNHNV, CDR2 YYDKDF (reference sequence). V gave up 0 bases and J gave up 2 bases; unmatched junction bases: 9. The CDR3 bases are TGTGCCACCAGCAGAGATCTAGGTAGCGGGAGGGTCCCCTACAATGAGCAGTTCTTC. Translated, it gives CATSRDLGSGRVPYNEQFF.

This clonotype was observed many times. The chain employs TRBV14 and TRBJ2-4; 9 bases line up with TRBD2. CDR3 length equals 17 residues. The germline CDR1 and CDR2 sequences are SGHDN and FVKESK. The trim removed 3 bases at V and 0 bases at J, leaving 6 bases unmatched. The CDR3 bases are TGTGCCAGCAGCCAGTTCGTTAGCGGGGGAGCCAAAAACATTCAGTACTTC. It specifies CASSQFVSGGAKNIQYF.

The rearrangement joins TRBV10-3 to TRBJ2-7; unclear D gene. Trimming left V 0 bases short and J 0 bases short, with 6 bases between. Germline V lookup: CDR1 ENHRY, CDR2 SYGVKD. The CDR3 is 14 residues long. The CDR3: CAISESRASYEQYF. CDR3 sequence (DNA): TGTGCCATCAGTGAGTCTAGGGCCTCCTACGAGCAGTACTTC.

This clonotype was detected ten times or more. This chain connects TRBV20-1 to TRBJ2-3; no reliable D call. Trimming cost V 6 bases and J 8 bases, with 18 bases left between them. Germline V CDR1 and CDR2: DFQATT, SNEGSKA (reference sequence). The CDR3 is 13 amino acids. CDR3 region: CSATSRTSGTQYF. In DNA, the CDR3 is TGCAGTGCCACTTCTAGGACCTCCGGTACGCAGTATTTT.

In this sample, this clonotype turned up many times. This chain uses TRBV12-3 or TRBV12-4 with TRBJ1-5; tentatively, D is TRBD1 (5 bases). Deletions cut 3 bases from V and 7 bases from J, with 16 bases between. The CDR3 totals 15 residues. DNA for the CDR3: TGTGCCAGCAGTTTGGAGCTTTCGGAGGGGCAGCCCCAGCATTTT. It is translated as CASSLELSEGQPQHF.

Details on this clonotype: The junction departs from the called germline gene at one end, perhaps through a read error. The CDR3 region is CCATPRGSSKDGYTF. The CDR3 DNA reads as TGCTGTGCTACCCCTCGAGGGAGTAGTAAGGATGGCTACACCTTC. The rearrangement links TRBV20-1 to TRBJ1-2; D uncertain. Germline-derived CDR1 and CDR2 are DFQATT and SNEGSKA (reference sequence). This CDR3 contains 15 residues.

In its sample, this clonotype was seen a few times. V gene TRBV19 combines with J gene TRBJ2-1; 9 nucleotides align to TRBD2. V was pared by 4 bases and J by 8 bases, with 15 bases of the junction left unmatched. The germline V gene has CDR1 LNHDA and CDR2 SQIVND (reference sequence). This CDR3 spans 17 amino acids. CDR3 DNA: TGTGCCAGTAGTAGGCCCCAGGGCGGGAGGGCGATCTATGAGCAGTTCTTC. It yields the protein CASSRPQGGRAIYEQFF. The full variable domain, with the rest looked up from reference TRBV19 and TRBJ2-1, is DGGITQSPKYLFRKEGQNVTLSCEQNLNHDAMYWYRQDPGQGLRLIYYSQIVNDFQKGDIAEGYSVSREKKESFPLTVTSAQKNPTAFYLCASSRPQGGRAIYEQFFGPGTRLTVL.

This clonotype was seen ten or more times. The V call is TRBV7-2, the J call TRBJ2-1; D is undetermined. The length of the CDR3 is 16 residues. V lost 6 bases to trimming and J lost 1 base, with 16 bases between them. Germline lookup yields CDR1 SGHTA and CDR2 FQGNSA. The CDR3 is CASSPLRGVSYNEQFF. The CDR3 coding sequence is TGTGCCAGCAGTCCCTTAAGAGGAGTGTCCTACAATGAGCAGTTCTTC. The full variable domain, its missing parts supplied by reference TRBV7-2 and TRBJ2-1, is GAGVSQSPSNKVTEKGKDVELRCDPISGHTALYWYRQSLGQGLEFLIYFQGNSAPDKSGLPSDRFSAERTGGSVSTLTIQRTQQEDSAVYLCASSPLRGVSYNEQFFGPGTRLTVL.

This clonotype was recorded a few times. This chain joins TRBV2 and TRBJ1-4; D gene unclear. The CDR3 runs 16 residues. V was clipped by 4 bases and J by 0 bases, with 12 bases between them. CDR1 is SNHLY, CDR2 FYNNEI, per germline. In DNA, the CDR3 is TGTGCCAGCAGTGTGGGTGCCCCTGCAACTAATGAAAAACTGTTTTTT. Its protein product is CASSVGAPATNEKLFF.

The chain joins TRBV7-9 to TRBJ2-2; tentative D call: TRBD2 (6 bases). Trimming cost V 5 bases and J 3 bases, with 10 bases left between them. CDR3 length: 14 amino acids. Per germline, CDR1 SEHNR and CDR2 FQNEAQ (reference sequence). In nucleotides, the CDR3 is TGTGCCAGCAGCCAGGACTACCACACCGGGGAGCTGTTTTTT. Translation: CASSQDYHTGELFF.

This chain joins TRBV7-9 and TRBJ2-5; tentative D call: TRBD2 (6 bases). CDR1 is SEHNR, CDR2 FQNEAQ, per germline (reference sequence). Between the trimmed V and J ends, which lost 6 bases and 1 base, there was a span of 15 bases. The CDR3 contains 15 residues. CDR3 region: CASSRSGGAQETQYF. DNA of the CDR3: TGTGCCAGCAGTCGTAGCGGAGGGGCCCAAGAGACCCAGTACTTC.

The chain has TRBV12-5 and TRBJ2-2, with 14 bases that match TRBD2. This CDR3 is 16 amino acids long. Germline V CDR1 and CDR2: LGHNT, FRNRAP. V lost 5 bases, J lost 12 bases, and 11 bases stayed unmatched. This CDR3 reads CASGLPGTSGSGKLFF. Written as DNA, the CDR3 is TGTGCTAGTGGTCTCCCCGGGACTAGCGGGAGCGGTAAGCTGTTTTTT.

This clonotype is a singleton in its sample. This could be a read error, since a much larger clone is one nucleotide away. The J gene is TRBJ1-2, the V gene TRBV6-2 or TRBV6-3; 9 bases line up with TRBD1. The germline V gene has CDR1 MNHEY and CDR2 SVGEGT. With 8 bases clipped from V and 7 bases from J, the junction kept 11 bases outside the gene matches. The CDR3 has 14 residues. The CDR3 DNA reads as TGTGCCAGCGGGAATCCCGGGACAGGGCGTGGCTACACCTTC. Its translation is CASGNPGTGRGYTF.

This clonotype was found many times. The rearrangement links TRBV28 to TRBJ2-1; the match to TRBD1 covers 7 bases. The trim removed 7 bases at V and 5 bases at J, leaving 5 bases unmatched. The CDR3 is made up of 13 amino acids. Germline-derived CDR1 and CDR2 are MDHEN and SYDVKM. The CDR3 DNA sequence: TGTGCCAGCAATCGACAGGGTGACAATGAGCAGTTCTTC. Its protein product is CASNRQGDNEQFF.

This clonotype was observed many times. The chain employs TRBV29-1 and TRBJ2-5; D unclear. The length of the CDR3 is 12 residues. CDR1 and CDR2 (germline): SQVTM, ANQGSEA. Trimming left V 1 base short and J 4 bases short, with 7 bases between. The CDR3 spells CSVEVFSETQYF. The DNA of the CDR3 is TGCAGCGTTGAAGTCTTCTCAGAGACCCAGTACTTC.

Many counts were recorded for this clonotype. J is TRBJ2-1 and V is TRBV6-1; 8 nucleotides line up with TRBD2. V dropped 3 bases and J dropped 3; count of bases not matched to a gene: 4. CDR1 MNHNS and CDR2 SASEGT come from the germline V gene. The CDR3 runs to 15 residues. DNA for the CDR3: TGTGCCAGCAGTGATCGAGCGGGGGACTACAATGAGCAGTTCTTC. This sequence encodes CASSDRAGDYNEQFF.

The chain has TRBV3-1 and TRBJ2-5; 11 bases align to TRBD2. The CDR3 is made up of 18 amino acids. The junction had 19 bases not matched to a gene; V was cut back by 8 bases and J by 5 bases. CDR1 and CDR2 (germline): LGHDT, YNNKEL (reference sequence). The CDR3, as DNA: TGTGCCAGCTGTTTCCCCCGCCCCGGGACTAGCGGAGAGGAGACCCAGTACTTC. Its translation is CASCFPRPGTSGEETQYF.

This clonotype was recorded many times. The chain joins TRBV7-9 to TRBJ2-3, with D possibly called TRBD1 or TRBD2 (7 bases each). The CDR3 length is 16 residues. V lost 4 bases and J lost 5, with 19 bases in between. CDR1 is SEHNR, CDR2 FQNEAQ, per germline (reference sequence). This CDR3 is CASSSEGAGALDTQYF. CDR3 nucleotides: TGTGCCAGCAGCTCCGAGGGGGCGGGAGCACTAGATACGCAGTATTTT.

V is TRBV30 and J is TRBJ2-5; D ambiguous. Per germline, CDR1 GTSNPN and CDR2 SVGIG (reference sequence). This CDR3 spans 13 amino acids. Trimming took off 4 bases at V and 2 bases at J, with 11 bases between the two ends. In nucleotides, the CDR3 is TGTGCCTGGACTCCGGGTCCACAAGAGACCCAGTACTTC. This sequence encodes CAWTPGPQETQYF.

This clonotype was recorded many times. The V call is TRBV5-5, the J call TRBJ2-2, with D perhaps matching TRBD1 (7 bases). The CDR3 runs to 17 residues. The germline gives CDR1 SGHKS, CDR2 YYEKEE (reference sequence). V lost 5 bases to trimming and J lost 6 bases, with 23 bases between them. The CDR3 here is CASRQPGPGGFSGELFF. The CDR3 DNA reads TGTGCCAGCAGGCAACCGGGCCCAGGGGGGTTCTCCGGGGAGCTGTTTTTT.

With regard to this clonotype: Given a much more abundant clone one base away, this may be a read error. The gene calls are TRBV19 and TRBJ1-1, with D perhaps TRBD1 (6 bases). Germline CDR1 reads LNHDA; CDR2 reads SQIVND (reference sequence). The CDR3 totals 15 residues. CDR3 DNA: TGTGCCAGTAGGCGCCACGAAGGGGGTGACACTGTAGCTTTCTTT. Amino acids: CASRRHEGGDTVAFF.

This clonotype was recorded at least ten times. This chain uses TRBV5-1 with TRBJ2-1; D is unclear. The germline V and J ends were trimmed by 0 bases and 6 bases, with 13 bases remaining between them. This CDR3 is 15 amino acids long. CDR1 is SGHRS, CDR2 YFSETQ, per germline. Here the CDR3 reads CASSLAKASPNEQFF. The CDR3 DNA reads TGCGCCAGCAGCTTGGCCAAGGCTAGTCCCAATGAGCAGTTCTTC.

This clonotype showed up just a few times. This sequence joins TRBV4-1 and TRBJ1-5; 7 nucleotides align to TRBD1. The CDR3 is made up of 16 amino acids. Germline loops: CDR1 MGHRA, CDR2 YSYEKL. V lost 2 bases to trimming and J lost 7 bases; unmatched junction nucleotides: 11. This chain's CDR3 is CASSQSWGGGAQPQHF. Here the CDR3 DNA reads TGCGCCAGCAGCCAATCCTGGGGAGGGGGCGCACAGCCCCAGCATTTT.

The sample holds a few counts of this clonotype. This chain joins TRBV20-1 and TRBJ2-5; the match to TRBD2 covers 8 bases. The germline V gene encodes CDR1 DFQATT and CDR2 SNEGSKA (reference sequence). The length of the CDR3 is 14 residues. V shed 4 bases and J 2 bases; nucleotides not matched to a gene: 6. Written as DNA, the CDR3 is TGCAGTGCTACCCCGGGGGGGGCACAAGAGACCCAGTACTTC. This encodes CSATPGGAQETQYF.

J is TRBJ2-5 and V is TRBV5-5, with D possibly TRBD1 on 5 matching bases. Germline V lookup: CDR1 SGHKS, CDR2 YYEKEE (reference sequence). CDR3 size: 14 residues. V lost 0 bases to trimming and J lost 2 bases, with 8 bases between them. The CDR3 coding sequence is TGTGCCAGCAGCTTGGAGGACACTCAAGAGACCCAGTACTTC. Translation: CASSLEDTQETQYF.

This clonotype was seen at least ten times. The J gene is TRBJ2-1, the V gene TRBV12-3 or TRBV12-4, with a weak D call TRBD1 (6 bases). The CDR3 runs to 15 residues. The ends were cut back, 2 bases at V and 9 bases at J, with 17 bases in the middle. CDR3 region: CASSLRSGASGEQFF. In nucleotides, the CDR3 is TGTGCCAGCAGTTTAAGGTCAGGGGCGTCAGGTGAGCAGTTCTTC.

This clonotype was recorded many times. The chain couples TRBV20-1 to TRBJ1-5; D is possibly TRBD1 (6 bases). V dropped 0 bases and J dropped 0 bases, with 15 bases sitting between them. The V gene's germline CDR1 is DFQATT and CDR2 SNEGSKA (reference sequence). The CDR3 covers 17 residues. Written as DNA, the CDR3 is TGCAGTGCTAGAGATCTCGGCAGGGGCGATAGCAATCAGCCCCAGCATTTT. Translation gives CSARDLGRGDSNQPQHF.

In its sample, this clonotype was seen many times. This chain uses TRBV7-3 with TRBJ2-1; perhaps D is TRBD1 or TRBD2 (6 bases each). The germline V gene has CDR1 SGHTA and CDR2 FQGTGA. This CDR3 contains 15 residues. Trimming cost V 2 bases and J 5 bases, with 13 bases left between them. CDR3 nucleotide sequence: TGTGCCAGCAGCTTACAGCATGGGGGGCACAATGAGCAGTTCTTC. Amino acids: CASSLQHGGHNEQFF.